Listed here are 4 T cell receptor beta chains from one sample, sequenced in a study of Ad26.COV2.S vaccination and SARS-CoV-2 variants. Profiling relied on immunoSEQ multiplex PCR, and the TCRdb table lists in-frame clones only, not all of them. Of more than 400,000 clones listed, about 92% are singletons. Indicated treatment: some 19 received Ad26.COV2.S at low or high dose, single or two shots; several received placebo; per-sample allocation not given. On day 63 after the first injection, vaccine and placebo recipients gave samples. Sequencing was performed on peripheral blood, taken in a trial of Ad26.COV2.S vaccine versus placebo. The receptor source for this set is a person between 18 and 65 years old who received the Ad26.COV2.S COVID-19 vaccine or a placebo.

This clone has a single count. The chain combines TRBV6-5 with TRBJ2-2; the match to TRBD1 covers 8 bases. V trimming: 6 bases; J trimming: 4 bases; junction bases outside the gene matches: 7. The CDR3 runs to 15 residues. Germline CDR1 is MNHEY and CDR2 is SVGAGI. The CDR3 is CASSRTGLGTGELFF. The CDR3 DNA reads as TGTGCCAGCAGCAGGACAGGGTTGGGCACCGGGGAGCTGTTTTTT.

The gene calls are TRBV10-2 and TRBJ1-1; 7 bases map to TRBD1. CDR1 is WSHSY and CDR2 is SAAADI in the germline V gene. The junction had 13 bases not matched to a gene; V was cut back by 6 bases and J by 3 bases. The CDR3 sequence is 16 residues long. The CDR3 DNA sequence: TGCGCCAGCAGCGAGACCCTGACAGGGTGGGACACTGAAGCTTTCTTT. This codes for CASSETLTGWDTEAFF.

For this clone: An end of the junction does not agree with germline; a read error may underlie this. The chain couples TRBV6-5 to TRBJ2-7; the match to TRBD1 covers 7 bases. The CDR3 covers 14 residues. The germline V gene has CDR1 MNHEY and CDR2 SVGAGI. The CDR3, as DNA: TGTGCCAGCAGTGACTCGGGACAGTTCTACGAGCAGTACTTC. Translation gives CASSDSGQFYEQYF.

V usage is TRBV4-1 and J usage is TRBJ2-7; 10 nucleotides line up with TRBD1. CDR1 is MGHRA and CDR2 is YSYEKL in the germline V gene. The length of the CDR3 is 15 residues. V shed 0 bases and J 7 bases; nucleotides not matched to a gene: 6. CDR3 sequence reads: CASSQDDRGLLEQYF. The DNA of the CDR3 is TGCGCCAGCAGCCAAGACGACAGGGGGCTTCTGGAGCAGTACTTC.